One sample yielded the 21 T cell receptor beta chains listed below, sequenced in a study of CD8+ T cells in alopecia areata. Described treatment: oral pan-JAK inhibitor, 5-10 mg twice daily. Sequencing used cDNA as its template, made by extracting RNA and reverse transcribing it. Clones were sequenced by immunoSEQ multiplex PCR, and TCRdb holds only the in-frame ones, with some missing. The sample records about 160,000 clones, around 71% being singletons. Material: CD4+ T cells sorted from blood, obtained at week 4, from a patient treated with tofacitinib. Every receptor here comes from a human donor with alopecia areata.

This chain connects TRBV7-2 to TRBJ2-7; D uncertain. The germline gives CDR1 SGHTA, CDR2 FQGNSA. The CDR3 is 14 residues long. Between the trimmed V and J ends, which lost 3 bases and 2 bases, there was a span of 11 bases. The CDR3 reads CASSFKHGPYEQYF. The CDR3 DNA reads as TGTGCCAGCAGCTTCAAACACGGTCCCTACGAGCAGTACTTC.

This sequence joins TRBV30 and TRBJ2-7; no clear D gene. V shed 2 bases and J shed 0 bases, with 17 bases lying between them. The CDR3 has 16 residues. Germline V lookup: CDR1 GTSNPN, CDR2 SVGIG (reference sequence). The CDR3 sequence is CAWSILGMIGSYEQYF. CDR3 nucleotides: TGTGCCTGGAGTATCTTAGGGATGATAGGCTCCTACGAGCAGTACTTC.

This clone was observed once. The rearrangement links TRBV2 to TRBJ2-7; TRBD2 is a possible D gene (5 bases). CDR1 is SNHLY and CDR2 is FYNNEI in the germline V gene. V lost 8 bases to trimming and J lost 4 bases, with 18 bases between them. This CDR3 contains 14 residues. The CDR3 protein is CASERSLGGYEQYF. For the CDR3, the DNA is TGTGCCAGCGAACGGTCCCTCGGAGGATACGAGCAGTACTTC.

The V call is TRBV25-1, the J call TRBJ1-2, with D tentatively TRBD1 (5 bases). The V end lost 5 bases, the J end lost 4 bases, and 11 bases lay between the germline ends. Per germline, CDR1 MGHDK and CDR2 SYGVNS. The CDR3 consists of 13 residues. The CDR3 DNA sequence: TGTGCCAGCAGTCCCCAGGGAGGCTATGGCTACACCTTC. Encoded protein: CASSPQGGYGYTF.

The chain recombines TRBV5-4 with TRBJ2-4; D possibly corresponds to TRBD1 (5 bases). This CDR3 has 16 amino acids. Trimming cost V 0 bases and J 0 bases, with 10 bases left between them. Germline lookup yields CDR1 SGHNT and CDR2 YYREEE (reference sequence). For the CDR3, the DNA is TGTGCCAGCAGCTTGGGACGACAGCTAGCCAAAAACATTCAGTACTTC. This codes for CASSLGRQLAKNIQYF.

Concerning this clone itself: The sample contains more than one DNA sequence encoding this CDR3. CDR3 in DNA: TGTGCCAGCAGCCCCCGGGACAGGGGATCACCCCTCCACTTT. Amino acid sequence: CASSPRDRGSPLHF. V and J are TRBV7-2 and TRBJ1-6; TRBD1 agrees at 10 bases. Unmatched junction bases numbered 5, after V lost 5 bases and J lost 10 bases. The CDR3 loop spans 14 amino acids. Germline V lookup: CDR1 SGHTA, CDR2 FQGNSA.

In this sample, this clone turned up a few times. This sequence joins TRBV19 and TRBJ2-7; a possible D gene is TRBD2 (6 bases). V lost 4 bases to trimming and J lost 2 bases, with 12 bases between them. The CDR3 runs 14 residues. The germline gives CDR1 LNHDA, CDR2 SQIVND (reference sequence). The CDR3 spells CASSTIPGAYEQYF. The CDR3 region has the DNA TGTGCCAGTAGTACGATCCCGGGGGCCTACGAGCAGTACTTC.

The chain recombines TRBV10-2 with TRBJ1-1; 8 bases align to TRBD1. In germline, CDR1 is WSHSY, CDR2 SAAADI. This CDR3 comprises 14 residues. V gave up 3 bases and J gave up 4 bases; unmatched junction bases: 4. The CDR3 is CASSDRGLGTEAFF. DNA of the CDR3: TGCGCCAGCAGTGACAGGGGGCTTGGCACTGAAGCTTTCTTT.

This clone was picked up a small number of times. The chain is built from TRBV29-1 and TRBJ2-7, with TRBD1 matching 7 bases. The length of the CDR3 is 13 residues. Germline assignment: CDR1 SQVTM and CDR2 ANQGSEA. V shed 4 bases and J 2 bases; nucleotides not matched to a gene: 5. The CDR3, as DNA: TGCAGCGTTGCGGACGACAGGGCCTACGAGCAGTACTTC. Protein product: CSVADDRAYEQYF.

V is TRBV29-1 and J is TRBJ2-6; possible D gene TRBD2, 6 bases. The CDR3 is 13 residues long. V was cut by 4 bases and J by 2 bases, with 6 bases left in between. The germline CDR1 and CDR2 sequences are SQVTM and ANQGSEA. The CDR3 DNA reads TGCAGCGTTGGGGGGGCTGGGGCCAACGTCCTGACTTTC. Its translation is CSVGGAGANVLTF.

The chain links TRBV5-1 to TRBJ2-2; D gene unclear. V dropped 0 bases and J dropped 9 bases, with 6 bases sitting between them. Germline V gene lookup returns CDR1 SGHRS and CDR2 YFSETQ. The CDR3 is made up of 12 amino acids. The CDR3 reads CASSLVGRELFF. The CDR3 nucleotides read TGCGCCAGCAGCTTGGTAGGCCGGGAGCTGTTTTTT.

The chain is built from TRBV30 and TRBJ2-3, with 11 bases identical to TRBD2. After removal of 8 bases from V and 3 bases from J, the junction contained 4 bases not matched to a gene. Germline loops: CDR1 GTSNPN, CDR2 SVGIG (reference sequence). CDR3 length: 13 residues. The CDR3: CARSSGGTDTQYF. The CDR3 region has the DNA TGTGCCCGTTCTAGCGGGGGGACAGATACGCAGTATTTT.

The chain joins TRBV2 to TRBJ1-1; D possibly corresponds to TRBD1 (5 bases). Germline assignment: CDR1 SNHLY and CDR2 FYNNEI. Trimming took off 6 bases at V and 1 base at J, with 12 bases between the two ends. The CDR3 length is 14 residues. CDR3: CASSIGTANTEAFF. DNA for the CDR3: TGTGCCAGCAGCATAGGGACGGCGAACACTGAAGCTTTCTTT.

Regarding this clone: A junction boundary mismatches the germline segment, possibly from a read error. The chain employs TRBV6-1 and TRBJ1-1; D gene ambiguous. The V gene's germline CDR1 is MNHNS and CDR2 SASEGT. The CDR3 contains 13 residues. DNA for the CDR3: TGTGCCAGCAGTGAGAGGCACGCGGCCGCGGCATTTTGG. This codes for CASSERHAAAAFW.

CDR3 residues: CAGRKEAPETQYF. For the CDR3, the DNA is TGTGCCGGGCGAAAGGAGGCTCCGGAGACCCAGTACTTC. This chain links TRBV2 with TRBJ2-5; a possible D gene is TRBD2 (5 bases). V lost 11 bases to trimming and J lost 5 bases, with 18 bases between them. Per the germline V gene, CDR1 is SNHLY and CDR2 is FYNNEI. The CDR3 length is 13 residues.

This clone appeared a few times. V and J are TRBV7-9 and TRBJ2-7, with TRBD1 identical over 9 bases. This CDR3 has 14 residues. Trimming cost V 5 bases and J 5 bases; bases outside gene matches: 7. CDR1 is SEHNR and CDR2 is FQNEAQ in the germline V gene (reference sequence). The CDR3 protein is CASSPGQGAHEQYF. The CDR3 DNA reads TGTGCCAGCAGCCCGGGACAGGGAGCCCACGAGCAGTACTTC.

This clone appeared a single time. This sequence joins TRBV30 and TRBJ1-1; D ambiguous. Germline-derived CDR1 and CDR2 are GTSNPN and SVGIG (reference sequence). CDR3 length: 13 amino acids. V was pared by 5 bases and J by 0 bases, with 10 bases between. CDR3 DNA: TGTGCCTGGGCACAGCAACTGAACACTGAAGCTTTCTTT. Translated: CAWAQQLNTEAFF.

This clone has a single count. The same CDR3 can be traced to other DNA sequences in this sample. This sequence joins TRBV30 and TRBJ2-5; perhaps TRBD2 as D (7 bases). The CDR3 consists of 13 residues. Germline CDR1 reads GTSNPN; CDR2 reads SVGIG (reference sequence). V was pared by 0 bases and J by 4 bases, with 9 bases between. DNA for the CDR3: TGTGCCTGGAGTGTGGGGGGGGCAGAGACCCAGTACTTC. It is translated as CAWSVGGAETQYF. The full variable domain, its missing parts supplied by reference TRBV30 and TRBJ2-5, is SQTIHQWPATLVQPVGSPLSLECTVEGTSNPNLYWYRQAAGRGLQLLFYSVGIGQISSEVPQNLSASRPQDRQFILSSKKLLLSDSGFYLCAWSVGGAETQYFGPGTRLLVL.

The V and J genes are TRBV2 and TRBJ1-4; D perhaps matches TRBD1 (6 bases). Trimming left V 4 bases short and J 7 bases short, with 13 bases between. Germline V CDR1 and CDR2: SNHLY, FYNNEI. This CDR3 has 14 amino acids. This CDR3 reads CASSVRDMIEKLFF. CDR3 nucleotide sequence: TGTGCCAGCAGTGTCCGGGACATGATTGAAAAACTGTTTTTT.

The V call is TRBV5-4, the J call TRBJ2-6; TRBD1 matches at 9 bases. The CDR3 loop spans 17 amino acids. J was trimmed by 0 bases and V by 4 bases; bases with no gene match: 5. Germline V gene lookup returns CDR1 SGHNT and CDR2 YYREEE (reference sequence). The CDR3 DNA is TGTGCCAGCAGCCCGGACAGGGGTCTCTCTGGGGCCAACGTCCTGACTTTC. This sequence encodes CASSPDRGLSGANVLTF.

The V and J genes are TRBV7-3 and TRBJ2-1, with D possibly matching TRBD1 (6 bases). From germline, CDR1 is SGHTA and CDR2 FQGTGA. Trimming shortened V by 4 bases and J by 0 bases, and 10 bases separated the two germline ends. The CDR3 length is 15 residues. CDR3 region: CASSSQGSSYNEQFF. Written as DNA, the CDR3 is TGTGCCAGCAGCTCTCAGGGGAGCTCCTACAATGAGCAGTTCTTC. The full variable domain, completed using reference TRBV7-3 and TRBJ2-1, is GAGVSQTPSNKVTEKGKYVELRCDPISGHTALYWYRQSLGQGPEFLIYFQGTGAADDSGLPNDRFFAVRPEGSVSTLKIQRTERGDSAVYLCASSSQGSSYNEQFFGPGTRLTVL.